Listed here are 17 T cell receptor beta chains from one sample, sequenced in a study of glioma-infiltrating T cells after dendritic cell vaccination. Method: immunoSEQ multiplex PCR; TCRdb's copy keeps in-frame clones and lacks some. The table records tens of thousands of clones, about 86% of them present only once. Time point described: after dendritic cell vaccination, including at tumor progression/relapse. Source: blood, taken after dendritic cell vaccination. These receptors all come from a human donor with glioblastoma.

This chain uses TRBV7-8 with TRBJ1-5; no clear D. CDR1 is SGHVS, CDR2 FQNEAQ, per germline. V lost 2 bases, J lost 5 bases, and 13 bases lay in between. The CDR3 has 15 residues. CDR3 sequence (DNA): TGTGCCAGCAGCTTAAGTCGGGGAGCTGATCAGCCCCAGCATTTT. Its translation: CASSLSRGADQPQHF.

The V call is TRBV5-4, the J call TRBJ1-2, with TRBD1 as a possible D gene (5 bases). V dropped 6 bases and J dropped 2 bases, with 14 bases sitting between them. CDR1 is SGHNT, CDR2 YYREEE, per germline (reference sequence). The CDR3 totals 14 residues. Here the CDR3 DNA reads TGTGCCAGCACCTCCGCGGGGACCAACTATGGCTACACCTTC. This codes for CASTSAGTNYGYTF.

The gene calls are TRBV5-1 and TRBJ2-7, with 11 bases that match TRBD2. Germline-derived CDR1 and CDR2 are SGHRS and YFSETQ. V was clipped by 3 bases and J by 3 bases; unmatched bases: 2. CDR3 length: 14 residues. The CDR3 nucleotides are TGCGCCAGCAGCTCGGGACTAGCGGACTACGAGCAGTACTTC. This encodes CASSSGLADYEQYF.

This clone is a singleton in its sample. The chain links TRBV5-1 to TRBJ1-1, with a weak D call TRBD1 (5 bases). This CDR3 contains 17 residues. The V gene's germline CDR1 is SGHRS and CDR2 YFSETQ. V was shortened by 0 bases and J by 0 bases, with 15 bases between the two germline ends. For the CDR3, the DNA is TGCGCCAGCAGCTTGGTTGGGGGGAGAAGTATGAACACTGAAGCTTTCTTT. It specifies CASSLVGGRSMNTEAFF.

The rearrangement links TRBV5-1 to TRBJ1-2; weak D call: TRBD1 (5 bases). Germline CDR1 reads SGHRS; CDR2 reads YFSETQ. V was cut by 4 bases and J by 4 bases, with 17 bases left in between. This CDR3 contains 15 residues. CDR3 sequence reads: CASSIAQGFGYGYTF. CDR3 in DNA: TGCGCCAGCAGCATAGCCCAGGGATTCGGCTATGGCTACACCTTC.

V usage is TRBV7-2 and J usage is TRBJ2-5, with D possibly being TRBD1 (5 bases). V dropped 5 bases and J dropped 5 bases, with 18 bases sitting between them. CDR1 is SGHTA, CDR2 FQGNSA, per germline. This CDR3 is 15 amino acids long. CDR3 amino acids: CASSPRQPPGETQYF. The DNA of the CDR3 is TGTGCCAGCAGCCCCAGACAGCCCCCAGGGGAGACCCAGTACTTC. Full variable domain (rest looked up from reference TRBV7-2 and TRBJ2-5): GAGVSQSPSNKVTEKGKDVELRCDPISGHTALYWYRQSLGQGLEFLIYFQGNSAPDKSGLPSDRFSAERTGGSVSTLTIQRTQQEDSAVYLCASSPRQPPGETQYFGPGTRLLVL.

The CDR3 loop reads CASSLGSGNTQYF. The CDR3 region has the DNA TGTGCCAGCAGCTTAGGGAGCGGAAATACGCAGTATTTT. V is TRBV7-6 and J is TRBJ2-3, with TRBD2 as a possible D gene (5 bases). V lost 1 base and J 7 bases, leaving 9 bases between the germline ends. Germline lookup yields CDR1 SGHVS and CDR2 FNYEAQ. The CDR3 is 13 residues long.

The V gene is TRBV29-1, the J gene TRBJ2-5; TRBD2 aligns across 11 bases. The junction had 11 bases not matched to a gene; V was cut back by 0 bases and J by 2 bases. The length of the CDR3 is 18 residues. In germline, CDR1 is SQVTM, CDR2 ANQGSEA. CDR3 nucleotides: TGCAGCGTTGAAGATTTCGGGCTAGCGGGGGGATGGCAAGAGACCCAGTACTTC. Its translation: CSVEDFGLAGGWQETQYF.

V is TRBV30 and J is TRBJ1-2; possible D gene TRBD1, 6 bases. Looked up from germline, CDR1 is GTSNPN and CDR2 is SVGIG (reference sequence). V was clipped by 6 bases and J by 1 base, with 15 bases between them. CDR3 size: 14 residues. CDR3 in amino acids: CACLQQGINYGYTF. The CDR3 DNA follows: TGTGCCTGCCTACAACAGGGAATTAACTATGGCTACACCTTC.

V gene TRBV5-1 combines with J gene TRBJ2-7, with 9 bases identical to TRBD1. Germline CDR1 and CDR2: SGHRS and YFSETQ. Trimming at V came to 7 bases and at J to 4 bases, leaving 12 bases not matched to a gene. The CDR3 contains 15 residues. The CDR3 nucleotides are TGCGCCAGCGCTAACACCGGGACAGGGTCGTACGAGCAGTACTTC. Its translation: CASANTGTGSYEQYF.

This clone was counted a single time. The CDR3 sequence: CASTVTANTGELFF. CDR3 DNA sequence: TGTGCCAGCACCGTGACAGCGAACACCGGGGAGCTGTTTTTT. The chain uses TRBV6-5 and TRBJ2-2; TRBD1 might be the D (5 bases). Germline V gene lookup returns CDR1 MNHEY and CDR2 SVGAGI. The V gene lost 7 bases and the J gene lost 0 bases, with 9 bases spanning the gap. The CDR3 has 14 amino acids.

The J gene is TRBJ1-2, the V gene TRBV25-1; D may be TRBD1 (6 bases). The CDR3 is 14 residues long. Per the germline V gene, CDR1 is MGHDK and CDR2 is SYGVNS. Trimming cost V 3 bases and J 4 bases, with 12 bases left between them. The CDR3 is CASSDLGAGYGYTF. Here the CDR3 DNA reads TGTGCCAGCAGTGATCTGGGGGCCGGCTATGGCTACACCTTC.

The chain carries TRBV7-2 and TRBJ1-6; D call uncertain. Trimming removed 2 bases from V and 2 bases from J, with 7 bases in between. CDR3 length: 15 amino acids. Germline lookup yields CDR1 SGHTA and CDR2 FQGNSA. In DNA, the CDR3 is TGTGCCAGCAGCTTAATCTCCCCCTATAATTCACCCCTCCACTTT. This encodes CASSLISPYNSPLHF. The variable domain in full, completed from reference TRBV7-2 and TRBJ1-6, reads GAGVSQSPSNKVTEKGKDVELRCDPISGHTALYWYRQSLGQGLEFLIYFQGNSAPDKSGLPSDRFSAERTGGSVSTLTIQRTQQEDSAVYLCASSLISPYNSPLHFGNGTRLTVT.

The rearrangement links TRBV4-3 to TRBJ1-4, with TRBD1 matching 8 bases. Germline CDR1 reads LGHNA; CDR2 reads YSLEER. The CDR3 totals 15 residues. J lost 7 bases, V lost 5 bases, and 9 bases had no gene match. CDR3 sequence reads: CASSTQGAEGEKLFF. The CDR3 DNA follows: TGCGCCAGCAGCACTCAGGGGGCGGAGGGTGAAAAACTGTTTTTT.

The chain couples TRBV7-3 to TRBJ1-6; 8 bases are a match to TRBD1. The CDR3 sequence is 13 residues long. Trimming cost V 2 bases and J 12 bases; bases outside gene matches: 3. Germline V gene sequence: CDR1 SGHTA, CDR2 FQGTGA. CDR3 sequence (DNA): TGTGCCAGCAGCTTAGACAGGGGAGGACCCCTCCACTTT. Translating gives CASSLDRGGPLHF.

The rearrangement links TRBV30 to TRBJ1-6, with a weak D call TRBD1 (5 bases). The CDR3 spans 14 residues. Germline V gene lookup returns CDR1 GTSNPN and CDR2 SVGIG (reference sequence). V lost 3 bases to trimming and J lost 7 bases, with 13 bases between them. The CDR3 loop is CAWRQGRGNSPLHF. The CDR3 bases are TGTGCCTGGAGGCAGGGAAGGGGCAATTCACCCCTCCACTTT. Full variable domain (outside the CDR3, taken from reference TRBV30 and TRBJ1-6): SQTIHQWPATLVQPVGSPLSLECTVEGTSNPNLYWYRQAAGRGLQLLFYSVGIGQISSEVPQNLSASRPQDRQFILSSKKLLLSDSGFYLCAWRQGRGNSPLHFGNGTRLTVT.

The J gene is TRBJ2-5, the V gene TRBV18; the D gene is possibly TRBD1 (6 bases). CDR1 and CDR2 from the germline V gene are KGHSH and LQKENI. V dropped 8 bases and J dropped 5 bases, with 18 bases sitting between them. The CDR3 consists of 14 residues. The CDR3 reads CASHRTQGRETQYF. CDR3 nucleotides: TGTGCCAGCCACCGGACACAGGGACGGGAGACCCAGTACTTC.